The 3 T cell receptor beta chains below all came from one sample that was sequenced in a study of tumor-infiltrating lymphocytes in oesophageal squamous cell carcinoma. TCRdb independently ran MiXCR on the PCR reads; one entry per CDR3 protein. The data show about 11,000 distinct CDR3 sequences, with roughly 60% seen just once and under 45% held by the top ten. The sequenced sample consisted of esophageal tumor tissue. The source of these receptors is a male donor with esophageal squamous cell carcinoma.

The chain combines TRBV12-3 or TRBV12-4 with TRBJ2-1; D not certain. Trimming took 3 bases from V and 3 from J, leaving 6 bases between them. This CDR3 has 13 residues. CDR3 sequence reads: CASSLVRYNEQFF. As DNA, the CDR3 is TGTGCCAGCAGTTTGGTCCGCTACAATGAGCAGTTCTTC.

This chain joins TRBV7-2 and TRBJ2-1, with 9 bases identical to TRBD2. The ends lost 3 bases at V and 5 bases at J; junction bases unmatched: 5. The CDR3 totals 15 residues. The germline V gene encodes CDR1 SGHTA and CDR2 FQGNSA. CDR3 sequence: CASSFPTSGNNEQFF. In DNA form, the CDR3 reads TGTGCCAGCAGCTTTCCGACTAGCGGAAACAATGAGCAGTTCTTC.

The rearrangement joins TRBV28 to TRBJ2-3; D may be TRBD1 (6 bases). The J call is doubtful: the DNA matches TRBJ1-1 better. In germline, CDR1 is MDHEN, CDR2 SYDVKM. The CDR3 sequence is 12 residues long. CDR3 region: CASTRGNTEAFF. In DNA form, the CDR3 reads TGTGCCAGCACCAGGGGGAACACTGAAGCTTTCTTT.